Listed below are T cell receptor beta chains from one sample, sequenced in a study of T cell repertoires and HLA-DP antigens. These TCRs are of unknown antigen specificity. Here immunoSEQ multiplex PCR was the method, and the copy in TCRdb shows in-frame clones only, minus some. The data show roughly 110,000 clones, over 90% seen once. Material: CD4+ T cells from PBMCs. Every receptor here comes from a woman between 18 and 29 years old in good health and CMV-seronegative. The CDR3 runs from the conserved cysteine through the conserved F or W. A D gene is named only where the DNA matches it firmly. A clone size is listed for some rows: how often the clone was seen (once, few, many), or a class if it is expanded.

CDR3nt: TGTGCCATCAGTGTGGTCGATGGGCTCACCGGGGAGCTGTTTTTT
CDR3aa: CAISVVDGLTGELFF
j_gene: TRBJ2-2
abundance: .
v_gene: TRBV10-3
d_gene: .

CDR3nt: TGTGCCAGCAGCTTAGTAGGAGCCGGGACAGGGGGTTACGAGCAGTACTTC
CDR3aa: CASSLVGAGTGGYEQYF
j_gene: TRBJ2-7
abundance: .
v_gene: TRBV7-9
d_gene: TRBD1

CDR3nt: TGCGCCAGCAGCTTAAGGGGGACCGGCTACGAGCAGTACTTC
CDR3aa: CASSLRGTGYEQYF
j_gene: TRBJ2-7
abundance: .
v_gene: TRBV5-1
d_gene: .

CDR3nt: TGTGCCAGCAGTTATCTAGCTGAAGCTTTCTTT
CDR3aa: CASSYLAEAFF
j_gene: TRBJ1-1
abundance: .
v_gene: TRBV6-5
d_gene: .

CDR3nt: TGTGCCAGCAGTGACGGGCGGACAGGGATGGGGTACAATGAGCAGTTCTTC
CDR3aa: CASSDGRTGMGYNEQFF
j_gene: TRBJ2-1
abundance: .
v_gene: TRBV6-4
d_gene: TRBD1

CDR3nt: TGTGCCAGCAGCTTGATCGCCTCCTACAATGAGCAGTTCTTC
CDR3aa: CASSLIASYNEQFF
j_gene: TRBJ2-1
abundance: .
v_gene: TRBV11-2
d_gene: .

CDR3nt: TGTGCCTGGACCCCACGGACAGGGATGAACACTGAAGCTTTCTTT
CDR3aa: CAWTPRTGMNTEAFF
j_gene: TRBJ1-1
abundance: .
v_gene: TRBV30
d_gene: TRBD1

CDR3nt: TGTGCCAGTAGTCCCCCCCTAGCGCCGACCTACGAGCAGTACTTC
CDR3aa: CASSPPLAPTYEQYF
j_gene: TRBJ2-7
abundance: .
v_gene: TRBV19
d_gene: .

CDR3nt: TGTGCCAGCAGCTTAGCCAGGACTAGAGGCGCTGAAGCTTTCTTT
CDR3aa: CASSLARTRGAEAFF
j_gene: TRBJ1-1
abundance: once
v_gene: TRBV11-2
d_gene: .

CDR3nt: TGTGCCAGCAGCGCTTTTGGGACCAACAATGAGCAGTTCTTC
CDR3aa: CASSAFGTNNEQFF
j_gene: TRBJ2-1
abundance: once
v_gene: TRBV9
d_gene: .

CDR3nt: TGTGCCAGCACACAAAGGGGGTATGGCTACACCTTC
CDR3aa: CASTQRGYGYTF
j_gene: TRBJ1-2
abundance: .
v_gene: TRBV7-2
d_gene: .

CDR3nt: TGTGCCATCAGTGGAACAGGGGACGAGCAGTACTTC
CDR3aa: CAISGTGDEQYF
j_gene: TRBJ2-7
abundance: once
v_gene: TRBV10-3
d_gene: TRBD1

CDR3nt: TGTGCCACCAGAGGACAGATACAAGAGACCCAGTACTTC
CDR3aa: CATRGQIQETQYF
j_gene: TRBJ2-5
abundance: once
v_gene: TRBV15
d_gene: .

CDR3nt: TGTGCCAGCAGCCTAGGGACGCCGTCTGGGAAGACCCAGTACTTC
CDR3aa: CASSLGTPSGKTQYF
j_gene: TRBJ2-5
abundance: .
v_gene: TRBV5-6
d_gene: .

CDR3nt: TGTGCCAGCAGTTTAAGGGGATTGCGTGAGACCCAGTACTTC
CDR3aa: CASSLRGLRETQYF
j_gene: TRBJ2-5
abundance: .
v_gene: TRBV27
d_gene: .

CDR3nt: TGTGCCAGCAGCGCCGACGGGGGGGCGGGAGCTTTCTTT
CDR3aa: CASSADGGAGAFF
j_gene: TRBJ1-1
abundance: .
v_gene: TRBV25-1
d_gene: .

CDR3nt: TGTGCCAGCAGCCCCACGGACAGGGTAGGGGGGAATGAGCAGTTCTTC
CDR3aa: CASSPTDRVGGNEQFF
j_gene: TRBJ2-1
abundance: few
v_gene: TRBV7-9
d_gene: TRBD1

CDR3nt: TGTGCCATCAGGGAGACCCCAGGGGGCTATTATGGCTACACCTTC
CDR3aa: CAIRETPGGYYGYTF
j_gene: TRBJ1-2
abundance: .
v_gene: TRBV10-3
d_gene: TRBD1

CDR3nt: TGTGGCTCGCGTGGGTTAGGGGACACTGAAGCTTTCTTT
CDR3aa: CGSRGLGDTEAFF
j_gene: TRBJ1-1
abundance: .
v_gene: TRBV27
d_gene: .

CDR3nt: TGCAGCGTTGAACTGCCAGCCTGGACAGAGAACACTGAAGCTTTCTTT
CDR3aa: CSVELPAWTENTEAFF
j_gene: TRBJ1-1
abundance: .
v_gene: TRBV29-1
d_gene: .

CDR3nt: TGTGCCAGCAAGGTGGCTCCGCGGCCCCCTGGGGAGCAGTACTTC
CDR3aa: CASKVAPRPPGEQYF
j_gene: TRBJ2-7
abundance: .
v_gene: TRBV2
d_gene: .

CDR3nt: TGTGCCAGCAGCGCGGGACAGGGGCGGACCAATGAGCAGTTCTTC
CDR3aa: CASSAGQGRTNEQFF
j_gene: TRBJ2-1
abundance: .
v_gene: TRBV9
d_gene: TRBD1

CDR3nt: TGTGCCAGCAGTTCGGAGGGGGCATATAACTATGGCTACACCTTC
CDR3aa: CASSSEGAYNYGYTF
j_gene: TRBJ1-2
abundance: once
v_gene: TRBV27
d_gene: TRBD1

CDR3nt: TGTGGAAGCACGCCGGGGCACAAGAACACCGGGGAGCTGTTTTTT
CDR3aa: CGSTPGHKNTGELFF
j_gene: TRBJ2-2
abundance: .
v_gene: TRBV19
d_gene: .

CDR3nt: TGTGCCAGCAGCTCAACCGGGACTAGAGGCTCAGATACGCAGTATTTT
CDR3aa: CASSSTGTRGSDTQYF
j_gene: TRBJ2-3
abundance: .
v_gene: TRBV7-3
d_gene: TRBD2

CDR3nt: TGTGCCACCAGCAGAGATCGGCAGCCACAAGAGACCCAGTACTTC
CDR3aa: CATSRDRQPQETQYF
j_gene: TRBJ2-5
abundance: once
v_gene: TRBV15
d_gene: .

CDR3nt: TGTGCCTGGACGGAGGGGAGGGATGAGCAGTTCTTC
CDR3aa: CAWTEGRDEQFF
j_gene: TRBJ2-1
abundance: .
v_gene: TRBV30
d_gene: TRBD2

CDR3nt: TGTGCCAGCAGTGAAAGGGCAAATCGTGATGGCTACACCTTC
CDR3aa: CASSERANRDGYTF
j_gene: TRBJ1-2
abundance: .
v_gene: TRBV6-1
d_gene: .

CDR3nt: TGTGCCAGTAGTATTGGGGACAGGATGAACACTGAAGCTTTCTTT
CDR3aa: CASSIGDRMNTEAFF
j_gene: TRBJ1-1
abundance: .
v_gene: TRBV19
d_gene: TRBD1

CDR3nt: TGTGCCAGCAGCTTGGGTCCTGGTGTCGCAGATACGCAGTATTTT
CDR3aa: CASSLGPGVADTQYF
j_gene: TRBJ2-3
abundance: .
v_gene: TRBV5-6
d_gene: .

CDR3nt: TGTGCCTGGAGGTACATCATACAGGGTCCCCCCGGGGCCAACGTCCTGACTTTC
CDR3aa: CAWRYIIQGPPGANVLTF
j_gene: TRBJ2-6
abundance: .
v_gene: TRBV30
d_gene: .

CDR3nt: TGTGCCAGCAGTTCCGCTAAGCGGGGTTCATACAATGAGCAGTTCTTC
CDR3aa: CASSSAKRGSYNEQFF
j_gene: TRBJ2-1
abundance: .
v_gene: TRBV6-5
d_gene: TRBD2

CDR3nt: TGTGCCAGCAGCAGGACTCCGTTAAGCACAGATACGCAGTATTTT
CDR3aa: CASSRTPLSTDTQYF
j_gene: TRBJ2-3
abundance: .
v_gene: TRBV7-9
d_gene: .

CDR3nt: TGTGCCAGCAGTTACTCGGCAGGGGGGACGCAAGAGACCCAGTACTTC
CDR3aa: CASSYSAGGTQETQYF
j_gene: TRBJ2-5
abundance: .
v_gene: TRBV6-5
d_gene: .

CDR3nt: TGTGCCAGCAGCTTAGTCACTGGAAACACCATATATTTT
CDR3aa: CASSLVTGNTIYF
j_gene: TRBJ1-3
abundance: few
v_gene: TRBV11-2
d_gene: .

CDR3nt: TGCGCCAGTAGTACACAGGGCAGGGACTATGGCTACACCTTC
CDR3aa: CASSTQGRDYGYTF
j_gene: TRBJ1-2
abundance: .
v_gene: TRBV19
d_gene: .

CDR3nt: TGTGCCAGCAGCTTTTGGGGACAGGGTGGAGTCTATGAGCAGTTCTTC
CDR3aa: CASSFWGQGGVYEQFF
j_gene: TRBJ2-1
abundance: few
v_gene: TRBV11-2
d_gene: TRBD1

CDR3nt: TGTGCCAGCAGCTTAGCTGACAGAAGAGAGCAGTACTTC
CDR3aa: CASSLADRREQYF
j_gene: TRBJ2-7
abundance: .
v_gene: TRBV7-6
d_gene: .

CDR3nt: TGTGCCTGGAGTGTACGTCTACCCTTCAACACTGAAGCTTTCTTT
CDR3aa: CAWSVRLPFNTEAFF
j_gene: TRBJ1-1
abundance: .
v_gene: TRBV30
d_gene: .

CDR3nt: TGTGCCAGCAGTGAACCATCCGGCAGGGGTGTCCCAGATACGCAGTATTTT
CDR3aa: CASSEPSGRGVPDTQYF
j_gene: TRBJ2-3
abundance: .
v_gene: TRBV25-1
d_gene: .

CDR3nt: TGTGCCAGCAGGAGGACAGGGGGCGACACCGGGGAGCTGTTTTTT
CDR3aa: CASRRTGGDTGELFF
j_gene: TRBJ2-2
abundance: .
v_gene: TRBV7-3
d_gene: TRBD1

CDR3nt: TGTGCCAGCAGCTTACAGGCCGGGAGCAATCAGCCCCAGCATTTT
CDR3aa: CASSLQAGSNQPQHF
j_gene: TRBJ1-5
abundance: .
v_gene: TRBV7-8
d_gene: .

CDR3nt: TGTGCCGGCAGCTTAAATGGCGGGGCAGGGGTGACCCAGTACTTC
CDR3aa: CAGSLNGGAGVTQYF
j_gene: TRBJ2-5
abundance: .
v_gene: TRBV7-3
d_gene: .